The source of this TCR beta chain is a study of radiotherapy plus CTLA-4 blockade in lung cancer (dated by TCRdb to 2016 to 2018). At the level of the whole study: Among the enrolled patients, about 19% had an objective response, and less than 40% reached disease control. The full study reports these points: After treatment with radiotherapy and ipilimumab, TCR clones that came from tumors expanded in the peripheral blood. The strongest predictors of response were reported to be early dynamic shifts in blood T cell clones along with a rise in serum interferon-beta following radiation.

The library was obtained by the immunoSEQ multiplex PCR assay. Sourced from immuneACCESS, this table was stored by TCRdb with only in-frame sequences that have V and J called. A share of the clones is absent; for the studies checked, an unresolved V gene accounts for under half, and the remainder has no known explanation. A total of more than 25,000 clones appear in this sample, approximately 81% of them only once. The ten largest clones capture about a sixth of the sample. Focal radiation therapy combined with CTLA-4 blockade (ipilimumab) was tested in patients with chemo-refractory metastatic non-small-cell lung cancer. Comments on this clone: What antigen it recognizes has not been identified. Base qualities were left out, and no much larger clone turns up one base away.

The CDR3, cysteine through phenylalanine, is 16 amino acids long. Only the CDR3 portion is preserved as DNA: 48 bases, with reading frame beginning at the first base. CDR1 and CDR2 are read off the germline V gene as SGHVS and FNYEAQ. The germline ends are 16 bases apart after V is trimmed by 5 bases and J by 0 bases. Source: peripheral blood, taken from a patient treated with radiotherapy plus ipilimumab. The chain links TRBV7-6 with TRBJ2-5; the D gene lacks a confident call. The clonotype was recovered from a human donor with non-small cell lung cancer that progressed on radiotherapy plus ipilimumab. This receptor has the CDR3 CASSLSVEVYQETQYF. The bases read TGTGCCAGCAGCCTTTCCGTCGAGGTGTACCAAGAGACCCAGTACTTC.